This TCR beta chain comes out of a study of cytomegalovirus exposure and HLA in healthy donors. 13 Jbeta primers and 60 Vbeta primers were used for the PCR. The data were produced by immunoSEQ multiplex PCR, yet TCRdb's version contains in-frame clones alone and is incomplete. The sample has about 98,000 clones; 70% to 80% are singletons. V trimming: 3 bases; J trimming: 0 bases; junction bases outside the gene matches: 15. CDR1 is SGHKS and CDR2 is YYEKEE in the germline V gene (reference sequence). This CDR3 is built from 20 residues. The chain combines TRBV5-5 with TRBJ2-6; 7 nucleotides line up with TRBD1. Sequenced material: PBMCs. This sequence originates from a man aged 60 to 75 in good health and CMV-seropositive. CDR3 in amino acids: CASSSPPPGQTPSGANVLTF. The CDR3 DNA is TGTGCCAGCAGCTCACCACCACCGGGACAGACACCCTCTGGGGCCAACGTCCTGACTTTC. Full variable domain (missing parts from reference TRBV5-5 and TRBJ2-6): DAGVTQSPTHLIKTRGQQVTLRCSPISGHKSVSWYQQVLGQGPQFIFQYYEKEERGRGNFPDRFSARQFPNYSSELNVNALLLGDSALYLCASSSPPPGQTPSGANVLTFGAGSRLTVL.